The 18 T cell receptor beta chains below all came from one sample that was sequenced in a study of blood T cell repertoires in COVID-19. Assay: immunoSEQ multiplex PCR; the TCRdb copy retains only in-frame clones and omits some. The sample carries around 200,000 clones, 75% to 90% recorded once. The specimen was peripheral blood. The receptors were sampled from a man aged 35-49 years with acute or convalescent COVID-19.

This clone was observed a few times. The chain employs TRBV3-1 (or the pseudogene TRBV3-2) and TRBJ2-1, with no clear D. Trimming shortened V by 0 bases and J by 0 bases, and 6 bases separated the two germline ends. Germline V gene sequence: CDR1 LGHDT, CDR2 YNNKEL (reference sequence). The CDR3 loop spans 15 amino acids. The CDR3 protein is CASSQDTVSYNEQFF. Written as DNA, the CDR3 is TGTGCCAGCAGCCAAGACACGGTCTCCTACAATGAGCAGTTCTTC.

The chain has TRBV28 and TRBJ2-7; the D gene is possibly TRBD1 (6 bases). The CDR3 runs 13 residues. Germline CDR1 and CDR2: MDHEN and SYDVKM. The CDR3: CGAQGHRHYEQYF. DNA for the CDR3: TGTGGGGCACAGGGACACCGACACTACGAGCAGTACTTC.

The DNA of the CDR3 is TGCAGCGTTGAAGCCCAGGAGGGGGCAGGCGGGGAGCTGTTTTTT. This codes for CSVEAQEGAGGELFF. The J gene is TRBJ2-2, the V gene TRBV29-1; possible D gene TRBD1, 7 bases. The V end lost 1 base, the J end lost 7 bases, and 16 bases lay between the germline ends. This CDR3 contains 15 residues. The germline gives CDR1 SQVTM, CDR2 ANQGSEA.

The chain carries TRBV7-9 and TRBJ1-2; possible D gene TRBD1, 6 bases. CDR1 SEHNR and CDR2 FQNEAQ come from the germline V gene (reference sequence). The V end was cut by 3 bases, the J end by 4 bases, with 15 bases between. This CDR3 contains 15 residues. The CDR3 loop reads CASSLGGGFGYGYTF. CDR3 bases: TGTGCCAGCAGCTTGGGAGGGGGATTTGGCTATGGCTACACCTTC.

This rearrangement joins TRBV6-4 to TRBJ2-5; 7 positions match TRBD2. The trim removed 4 bases at V and 5 bases at J, leaving 10 bases unmatched. Germline CDR1 and CDR2: MRHNA and SNTAGT. This CDR3 has 15 residues. The CDR3 DNA sequence: TGTGCCAGCAGTGCCGGGACTTCCGGGGGGGAGACCCAGTACTTC. Translated, it gives CASSAGTSGGETQYF.

This clone was counted once. The J gene is TRBJ2-1, the V gene TRBV5-4, with D maybe TRBD2 (7 bases). V lost 2 bases, J lost 3 bases, and 15 bases lay in between. Germline loops: CDR1 SGHNT, CDR2 YYREEE (reference sequence). The CDR3 sequence is 16 residues long. The CDR3 is CASSFGGGSNYNEQFF. CDR3 in DNA: TGTGCCAGCAGCTTCGGGGGCGGGAGTAACTACAATGAGCAGTTCTTC.

This chain uses TRBV5-5 with TRBJ2-5; D possibly uses TRBD1 or TRBD2 (6 bases each). Per the germline V gene, CDR1 is SGHKS and CDR2 is YYEKEE (reference sequence). The CDR3 totals 15 residues. Trimming left V 4 bases short and J 5 bases short, with 18 bases between. CDR3 DNA: TGTGCCAGCAGCATGGGACTGGGCCAGGGGGAGACCCAGTACTTC. This sequence encodes CASSMGLGQGETQYF.

The V and J genes are TRBV5-5 and TRBJ2-7; 8 nucleotides match TRBD1. The CDR3 consists of 14 residues. Unmatched junction bases numbered 6, after V lost 4 bases and J lost 3 bases. CDR1 SGHKS and CDR2 YYEKEE come from the germline V gene (reference sequence). The CDR3 reads CASSKFRGLYEQYF. DNA for the CDR3: TGTGCCAGCAGCAAGTTCAGGGGGCTCTACGAGCAGTACTTC.

The CDR3 nucleotides read TGCAGCGACGGGACAGCAGATGGCTACACCTTC. Translating gives CSDGTADGYTF. This chain links TRBV29-1 with TRBJ1-2, with TRBD1 matching 7 bases. Germline V gene sequence: CDR1 SQVTM, CDR2 ANQGSEA. This CDR3 comprises 11 residues. V gave up 7 bases and J gave up 6 bases; unmatched junction bases: 5. The full variable domain, completed using reference TRBV29-1 and TRBJ1-2, is SAVISQKPSRDICQRGTSLTIQCQVDSQVTMMFWYRQQPGQSLTLIATANQGSEATYESGFVIDKFPISRPNLTFSTLTVSNMSPEDSSIYLCSDGTADGYTFGSGTRLTVV.

J is TRBJ1-2 and V is TRBV10-3; 8 nucleotides align to TRBD1. The CDR3 loop spans 15 amino acids. Per the germline V gene, CDR1 is ENHRY and CDR2 is SYGVKD. Trimming cost V 5 bases and J 4 bases; bases outside gene matches: 9. CDR3 loop: CAISQQGGFGYGYTF. CDR3 coding DNA: TGTGCCATCAGTCAACAGGGGGGTTTTGGCTATGGCTACACCTTC.

The chain employs TRBV3-1 (or the pseudogene TRBV3-2) and TRBJ1-5; D unclear. There are 14 residues in the CDR3. The V gene lost 1 base and the J gene lost 9 bases, with 13 bases spanning the gap. Germline loops: CDR1 LGHDT, CDR2 YNNKEL (reference sequence). CDR3 nucleotides: TGTGCCAGCAGCCAAGGCGGCGGGAGTTGGCCCCAGCATTTT. It yields the protein CASSQGGGSWPQHF.

The J gene is TRBJ2-7, the V gene TRBV11-2; a weak D match, TRBD1 (6 bases). Per germline, CDR1 SGHAT and CDR2 FQNNGV. This CDR3 comprises 14 residues. V was pared by 4 bases and J by 4 bases, with 14 bases between. CDR3 protein: CASSSTGNRYEQYF. The CDR3 DNA follows: TGTGCCAGCAGCTCGACAGGAAACCGATACGAGCAGTACTTC.

This clone was seen once. The genes are TRBV24-1 and TRBJ1-2, with D uncertain. The CDR3 covers 13 residues. Deletions cut 7 bases from V and 2 bases from J, with 10 bases between. Germline-derived CDR1 and CDR2 are KGHDR and SFDVKD. This CDR3 is CATSPGGNYGYTF. The CDR3 DNA reads as TGTGCCACCAGCCCGGGAGGGAACTATGGCTACACCTTC.

The V and J genes are TRBV6-5 and TRBJ1-6; D is undetermined. Germline-derived CDR1 and CDR2 are MNHEY and SVGAGI. V shed 9 bases and J shed 0 bases, with 3 bases lying between them. CDR3 length: 12 amino acids. This CDR3 is CASSSYNSPLHF. The CDR3 DNA sequence: TGTGCCAGTAGCTCCTATAATTCACCCCTCCACTTT.

The chain has TRBV19 and TRBJ2-1, with 10 bases aligning to TRBD2. Per the germline V gene, CDR1 is LNHDA and CDR2 is SQIVND (reference sequence). Losses at the gene ends were 6 bases for V and 4 bases for J; bases not matched to a gene: 6. The CDR3 totals 15 residues. The DNA for the CDR3 is TGTGCCAGTAGGACCGGACTAGCGGTGTACAATGAGCAGTTCTTC. Translated, it gives CASRTGLAVYNEQFF. The full variable domain, in which reference TRBV19 and TRBJ2-1 provide the parts outside the CDR3, is DGGITQSPKYLFRKEGQNVTLSCEQNLNHDAMYWYRQDPGQGLRLIYYSQIVNDFQKGDIAEGYSVSREKKESFPLTVTSAQKNPTAFYLCASRTGLAVYNEQFFGPGTRLTVL.

The V gene is TRBV12-3 or TRBV12-4, the J gene TRBJ2-5, with 7 bases matching TRBD1. CDR3 size: 13 residues. Trimming at V came to 7 bases and at J to 1 base, leaving 3 bases not matched to a gene. CDR3 in DNA: TGTGCCAGCACCCGGGACAGCCAAGAGACCCAGTACTTC. It specifies CASTRDSQETQYF.

This chain joins TRBV11-2 and TRBJ2-3; TRBD2 matches 8 bases. With 1 base clipped from V and 3 bases from J, the junction kept 12 bases outside the gene matches. This CDR3 is built from 18 residues. Germline V gives CDR1 SGHAT, CDR2 FQNNGV. In nucleotides, the CDR3 is TGTGCCAGCAGCTTAGGGAGTAGCGGGATTTTAGTTACAGATACGCAGTATTTT. It codes for CASSLGSSGILVTDTQYF.

The chain carries TRBV5-6 and TRBJ1-1; tentative D call: TRBD1 (5 bases). The CDR3 is 13 amino acids. CDR1 and CDR2 (germline): SGHDT, YYEEEE. V gave up 2 bases and J gave up 5 bases, with 10 bases separating them. The CDR3 DNA is TGTGCCAGCAGCTTCCAGGGTGGGACTGAAGCTTTCTTT. It specifies CASSFQGGTEAFF.